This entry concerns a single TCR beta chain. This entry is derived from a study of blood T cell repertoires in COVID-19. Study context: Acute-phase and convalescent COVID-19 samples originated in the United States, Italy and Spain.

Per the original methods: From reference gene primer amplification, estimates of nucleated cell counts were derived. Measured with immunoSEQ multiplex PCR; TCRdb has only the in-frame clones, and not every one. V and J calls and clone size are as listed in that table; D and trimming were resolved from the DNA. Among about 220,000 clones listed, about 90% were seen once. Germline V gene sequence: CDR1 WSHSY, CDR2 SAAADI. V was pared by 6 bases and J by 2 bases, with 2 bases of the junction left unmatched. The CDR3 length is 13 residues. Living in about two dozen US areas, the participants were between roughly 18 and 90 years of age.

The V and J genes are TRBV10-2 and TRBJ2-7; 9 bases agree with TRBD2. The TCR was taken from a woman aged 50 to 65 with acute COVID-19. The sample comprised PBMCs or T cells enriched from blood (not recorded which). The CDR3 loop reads CASRTSGPYEQYF. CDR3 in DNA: TGCGCCAGCAGGACTAGCGGCCCCTACGAGCAGTACTTC.